These 25 T cell receptor beta chains came from one sample sequenced in a study of blood T cell repertoires in COVID-19. Some clones are missing from TCRdb's copy, which holds only in-frame ones; the method was immunoSEQ multiplex PCR. The data contain more than 80,000 clones, 90% of them singletons. The sequencing sample was made of peripheral blood. Receptors originate from a human donor with active COVID-19. The donor label of this sample is uncertain.

The chain couples TRBV19 to TRBJ1-1; TRBD1 is a possible D gene (6 bases). Trimming took 2 bases from V and 12 from J, leaving 25 bases between them. Looked up from germline, CDR1 is LNHDA and CDR2 is SQIVND (reference sequence). This CDR3 spans 16 amino acids. CDR3 nucleotides: TGTGCCAGTAGTATACCCCCCGATTATGGCAGGGGTGTACCTTTCTTT. It is translated as CASSIPPDYGRGVPFF.

The gene calls are TRBV7-2 and TRBJ2-1, with 14 positions matching TRBD2. Germline lookup yields CDR1 SGHTA and CDR2 FQGNSA. The CDR3 runs to 18 residues. V shed 1 base, J shed 6 bases, and the junction held 8 bases outside the gene matches. The CDR3 sequence is CASSLDVRLAGGSNEQFF. In DNA form, the CDR3 reads TGTGCCAGCAGCTTAGACGTCCGACTAGCGGGGGGGAGCAATGAGCAGTTCTTC.

J is TRBJ2-7 and V is TRBV7-9; D uncertain. CDR3 length: 13 amino acids. Trimming left V 1 base short and J 7 bases short, with 11 bases between. Germline V gene data show CDR1 as SEHNR and CDR2 as FQNEAQ (reference sequence). The chain's CDR3 is CASSLEVAGEQYF. CDR3 coding DNA: TGTGCCAGCAGCTTAGAGGTAGCTGGGGAGCAGTACTTC.

The chain links TRBV6-2 or TRBV6-3 to TRBJ1-2; 8 bases fit TRBD1. Germline trimming cut 4 bases from V and 0 bases from J; bases unmatched to any gene: 7. The germline gives CDR1 MNHEY, CDR2 SVGEGT. CDR3 size: 16 residues. The CDR3 DNA reads TGTGCCAGCAGTTGGGACAGGTCCACTCCTAACTATGGCTACACCTTC. Translated: CASSWDRSTPNYGYTF.

The chain uses TRBV9 and TRBJ2-2; 8 bases fit TRBD1. Germline CDR1 is SGDLS and CDR2 is YYNGEE. With V trimmed by 0 bases and J by 0 bases, 1 base remained unmatched. CDR3 length equals 16 residues. Here the CDR3 reads CASSVGGQANTGELFF. In DNA, the CDR3 is TGTGCCAGCAGCGTAGGGGGACAGGCGAACACCGGGGAGCTGTTTTTT.

Concerning this clone: The junction shows a germline mismatch at one end, possibly a read error. The V call is TRBV7-3, the J call TRBJ2-1; 9 nucleotides match TRBD1. The CDR3 totals 15 residues. The germline gives CDR1 SGHTA, CDR2 FQGTGA. This chain's CDR3 is CASSITGGAGNEQFF. Here the CDR3 DNA reads TGTGCCAGCAGCATAACAGGGGGCGCCGGCAATGAGCAGTTCTTC. The variable domain in full, with the rest retrieved from reference TRBV7-3 and TRBJ2-1, is GAGVSQTPSNKVTEKGKYVELRCDPISGHTALYWYRQSLGQGPEFLIYFQGTGAADDSGLPNDRFFAVRPEGSVSTLKIQRTERGDSAVYLCASSITGGAGNEQFFGPGTRLTVL.

The rearrangement links TRBV7-2 to TRBJ1-2; possible D gene TRBD1, 6 bases. V lost 9 bases and J 8 bases, leaving 22 bases between the germline ends. The CDR3 runs to 14 residues. CDR1 is SGHTA and CDR2 is FQGNSA in the germline V gene. This CDR3 reads CASSRTVKGYGYTF. The CDR3 DNA reads TGTGCCAGTAGTAGGACAGTTAAAGGGTACGGCTACACCTTC. The entire variable domain, with the rest obtained from reference TRBV7-2 and TRBJ1-2, is as follows: GAGVSQSPSNKVTEKGKDVELRCDPISGHTALYWYRQSLGQGLEFLIYFQGNSAPDKSGLPSDRFSAERTGGSVSTLTIQRTQQEDSAVYLCASSRTVKGYGYTFGSGTRLTVV.

The rearrangement joins TRBV19 to TRBJ2-5; 11 nucleotides align to TRBD2. CDR1 is LNHDA and CDR2 is SQIVND in the germline V gene (reference sequence). The CDR3 sequence is 17 residues long. The V segment lost 2 bases and the J segment 5 bases; nucleotides outside the gene matches: 10. CDR3 loop: CASSIRTSGGFKETQYF. CDR3 DNA sequence: TGTGCCAGTAGTATAAGAACTAGCGGGGGATTCAAGGAGACCCAGTACTTC.

The gene calls are TRBV27 and TRBJ2-1, with a tentative D call TRBD1 (5 bases). V shed 4 bases and J shed 7 bases, with 14 bases lying between them. This CDR3 is built from 14 residues. Germline CDR1 MNHEY, CDR2 SMNVEV (reference sequence). The CDR3 loop reads CASSSPRTLNEQFF. The CDR3, as DNA: TGTGCCAGCAGTTCCCCCCGGACACTTAATGAGCAGTTCTTC.

V usage is TRBV6-2 or TRBV6-3 and J usage is TRBJ2-7; 8 bases match TRBD1. From germline, CDR1 is MNHEY and CDR2 SVGEGT. The CDR3 has 14 amino acids. The trim removed 1 base at V and 4 bases at J, leaving 3 bases unmatched. This CDR3 reads CASSYLQGVYEQYF. Written as DNA, the CDR3 is TGTGCCAGCAGTTACTTACAGGGGGTGTACGAGCAGTACTTC.

This sequence joins TRBV20-1 and TRBJ1-5; D remains unclear. The CDR3 covers 13 residues. V was pared by 3 bases and J by 3 bases, with 9 bases between. The germline V gene encodes CDR1 DFQATT and CDR2 SNEGSKA (reference sequence). The chain's CDR3 is CSASTDSNQPQHF. CDR3 nucleotides: TGCAGTGCTAGTACAGATTCCAATCAGCCCCAGCATTTT.

The chain uses TRBV11-2 and TRBJ2-1; D not resolved. This CDR3 contains 12 residues. Looked up from germline, CDR1 is SGHAT and CDR2 is FQNNGV. V shed 1 base and J shed 12 bases, with 10 bases lying between them. DNA of the CDR3: TGTGCCAGCAGCTTAGTTTTCGGCGGGCAGTTCTTC. This gives the protein CASSLVFGGQFF.

This rearrangement joins TRBV7-2 to TRBJ2-3, with D possibly being TRBD2 (5 bases). The CDR3 extends over 15 amino acids. From germline, CDR1 is SGHTA and CDR2 FQGNSA. V was cut by 5 bases and J by 4 bases, with 16 bases left in between. The CDR3 region is CASSPRVGGADTQYF. Written as DNA, the CDR3 is TGTGCCAGCAGCCCCAGAGTAGGAGGCGCAGATACGCAGTATTTT.

V gene TRBV5-1 combines with J gene TRBJ2-7, with 8 nucleotides matching TRBD1. Looked up from germline, CDR1 is SGHRS and CDR2 is YFSETQ. Trimming took 0 bases from V and 4 from J; bases not matched to a gene: 6. The CDR3 sequence is 15 residues long. The CDR3 here is CASSLEGDRTYEQYF. CDR3 DNA sequence: TGCGCCAGCAGCTTGGAAGGGGACAGGACATACGAGCAGTACTTC. The full variable domain, completed using reference TRBV5-1 and TRBJ2-7, is KAGVTQTPRYLIKTRGQQVTLSCSPISGHRSVSWYQQTPGQGLQFLFEYFSETQRNKGNFPGRFSGRQFSNSRSEMNVSTLELGDSALYLCASSLEGDRTYEQYFGPGTRLTVT.

The rearrangement uses TRBV2 and TRBJ2-6; D gene uncertain. The V end was cut by 6 bases, the J end by 0 bases, with 12 bases between. Germline lookup yields CDR1 SNHLY and CDR2 FYNNEI. The CDR3 totals 16 residues. CDR3: CASRINQDSGANVLTF. The DNA of the CDR3 is TGTGCCAGCAGAATAAATCAGGACTCTGGGGCCAACGTCCTGACTTTC. The whole variable domain, filled in from reference TRBV2 and TRBJ2-6, reads EPEVTQTPSHQVTQMGQEVILRCVPISNHLYFYWYRQILGQKVEFLVSFYNNEISEKSEIFDDQFSVERPDGSNFTLKIRSTKLEDSAMYFCASRINQDSGANVLTFGAGSRLTVL.

The genes are TRBV11-2 and TRBJ2-1; the D gene is possibly TRBD1 (6 bases). The CDR3 extends over 17 amino acids. Trimming removed 0 bases at V and 1 base at J, with 13 bases between. The germline V gene has CDR1 SGHAT and CDR2 FQNNGV. The CDR3 sequence is CASSLDVAGESYNEQFF. The CDR3 DNA reads TGTGCCAGCAGCTTAGATGTGGCAGGGGAGTCCTACAATGAGCAGTTCTTC.

The chain links TRBV12-3 or TRBV12-4 to TRBJ1-2; 12 nucleotides agree with TRBD1. The CDR3 has 12 residues. V gave up 6 bases and J gave up 11 bases; unmatched junction bases: 4. The chain's CDR3 is CASSGTGGEYTF. The CDR3 DNA reads TGTGCCAGCAGCGGGACAGGGGGCGAGTACACCTTC.

The chain uses TRBV11-2 and TRBJ1-4; the D gene is possibly TRBD1 (5 bases). Germline loops: CDR1 SGHAT, CDR2 FQNNGV. Trimming took 2 bases from V and 8 from J, leaving 12 bases between them. This CDR3 region has 14 residues. Here the CDR3 DNA reads TGTGCCAGCAGCTTATCCAGGGTAAACGAAAAACTGTTTTTT. Translating it yields CASSLSRVNEKLFF. The full variable domain, completed using reference TRBV11-2 and TRBJ1-4, is EAGVAQSPRYKIIEKRQSVAFWCNPISGHATLYWYQQILGQGPKLLIQFQNNGVVDDSQLPKDRFSAERLKGVDSTLKIQPAKLEDSAVYLCASSLSRVNEKLFFGSGTQLSVL.

The J gene is TRBJ1-3, the V gene TRBV7-8; no clear D gene. V gave up 6 bases and J gave up 4 bases, with 13 bases separating them. This CDR3 is built from 14 residues. Germline V lookup: CDR1 SGHVS, CDR2 FQNEAQ. CDR3 residues: CASSHSYAGNTIYF. The CDR3 bases are TGTGCCAGCAGTCATAGCTACGCGGGAAACACCATATATTTT.

The table lists this clone with many counts. CDR3 in DNA: TGTGCCAGCAGCTTAAGAGGCGGGGGGGCCTACAATGAGCAGTTCTTC. Its translation is CASSLRGGGAYNEQFF. The rearrangement joins TRBV7-6 to TRBJ2-1; TRBD2 matches at 9 bases. CDR1 and CDR2 (germline): SGHVS, FNYEAQ. J gave up 2 bases and V 2 bases, and 4 bases lay outside the gene matches. The CDR3 consists of 16 residues.

The chain recombines TRBV5-6 with TRBJ1-1; D is perhaps TRBD1 (6 bases). V was trimmed by 1 base and J by 3 bases, leaving 10 bases between them. The CDR3 has 14 amino acids. From germline, CDR1 is SGHDT and CDR2 YYEEEE. CDR3 sequence reads: CASSLNHRDTEAFF. The CDR3 DNA reads as TGTGCCAGCAGCTTGAACCACAGGGACACTGAAGCTTTCTTT.

J is TRBJ1-4 and V is TRBV5-1, with D unclear. CDR3 length equals 13 residues. Germline V gene sequence: CDR1 SGHRS, CDR2 YFSETQ. Trimming shortened V by 0 bases and J by 10 bases, and 10 bases separated the two germline ends. CDR3 DNA: TGCGCCAGCAGCTTGGCCGGAGTGGGAAAACTGTTTTTT. It encodes CASSLAGVGKLFF. The entire variable domain, with the rest obtained from reference TRBV5-1 and TRBJ1-4, is as follows: KAGVTQTPRYLIKTRGQQVTLSCSPISGHRSVSWYQQTPGQGLQFLFEYFSETQRNKGNFPGRFSGRQFSNSRSEMNVSTLELGDSALYLCASSLAGVGKLFFGSGTQLSVL.

A remark on this clone: Other DNA sequences from this sample encode an identical CDR3 as well. This chain joins TRBV12-3 or TRBV12-4 and TRBJ1-1, with a possible D match to TRBD1 (5 bases). There are 13 residues in the CDR3. With 6 bases removed from V and 0 bases from J, the gap between germline ends came to 8 bases. The CDR3 DNA reads TGTGCCAGCAGCCTGACAGTGAACACTGAAGCTTTCTTT. Protein product: CASSLTVNTEAFF.

V usage is TRBV27 and J usage is TRBJ1-6; D is unresolved. V was trimmed by 8 bases and J by 10 bases, leaving 15 bases between them. The CDR3 contains 13 residues. Germline V CDR1 and CDR2: MNHEY, SMNVEV (reference sequence). CDR3: CASSWRVNSPLHF. CDR3 DNA: TGTGCCAGCTCTTGGAGGGTAAACTCACCCCTCCACTTT.

This sequence joins TRBV5-8 and TRBJ1-1; 9 bases fit TRBD1. From germline, CDR1 is SGHTS and CDR2 YDEGEE. The V gene end was trimmed by 7 bases and the J gene end by 10 bases; junction bases not matched to a gene: 11. The CDR3 has 13 residues. DNA for the CDR3: TGTGCCAGCCTTCTAACAGGGGGCCTGGGAGCTTTCTTT. This gives the protein CASLLTGGLGAFF.